The sequence of this T cell receptor beta chain was determined in a study of T cell responses to AZD1222 COVID-19 vaccine (TCRdb year 2021). General notes on the study: A total of about 240 trial participants underwent TCR sequencing, of whom around 200 received two doses of AZD1222 and around 25 received two doses of the MenACWY control vaccine. Trial participants were enrolled by age into 18-55, 56-69 and 70-plus year subgroups, with roughly 160, 29 and 62 TCR-sequenced participants respectively.

The CDR3 regions of human TCRbeta chains were analyzed by immunosequencing. As for the authors' bioinformatics: TCRs in the repertoires were matched against a reference library of SARS-CoV-2-specific TCRs that had been generated with the MIRA antigen-specificity platform. Breadth meant the fraction of unique TCRs that were SARS-CoV-2-associated, whereas depth meant the fraction of total T cells that were SARS-CoV-2-associated. Using the MIRA data, each spike-specific TCR was mapped to the spike region that the TCR reacts to and placed in a CD4 or CD8 class. Log10-transformed breadth and depth values were compared by one-way ANOVA with Sidak's multiple comparisons tests. TCRdb stores this immuneACCESS table with in-frame sequences only. Part of the clones is absent; in the studies checked, under half of the shortfall reflects unresolved V genes, and no reason is known for the rest. V and J calls and clone size follow that table, whereas D and trimming were derived from the DNA. Across this sample there are around 15,000 clones, with 88% seen only once. Roughly 2.8% of the sample goes to the ten largest clones.

CDR1 and CDR2 (SGHVS, FQNEAQ) derive from the germline V gene. From cysteine to phenylalanine, the CDR3 is 15 amino acids long. This entry keeps only the CDR3 DNA: 45 bases, framed from base 1. At the junction V is shortened by 1 base and J by 7 bases, with 16 bases in between. This clone was seen a handful of times. Its antigen remains undetermined. Base quality data are lacking; no much larger clone is found one base away. The sample's time point, from its label and the paper: about 28 days (+/-7) after the second vaccine dose. AZD1222 recipients whose second dose came at about 4 weeks and those whose second dose came at about 12 weeks were combined into one group, since spike-specific TCR depth and breadth did not differ between the two schedules. Vaccinee samples were obtained from the UK trials COV001 and COV002, which included a single-blind randomized controlled phase 2/3 trial of AZD1222 (ChAdOx1 nCoV-19) in healthy adults. Trial participant PBMC samples were collected at day 0 and day 28 after the second dose for TCRbeta chain sequencing.

Paper-wide results and their limitations: The whole spike protein was spanned by vaccine-associated CD4 TCRs, and dominant responses were seen in regions 160-218 and 743-854. No day 14 peak-response samples were available, so repertoires were characterized only after the peak T cell response. Participants were mostly white British and included more females than males, and it was suggested by the authors that clonal diversity may have been underestimated. Nearly half of unique spike-specific TCRs reportedly recognized epitopes outside regions mutated in the B.1.351 and B.1.1.7 variants. Conclusions about previously exposed vaccinees are limited because only five to seven AZD1222 recipients were SARS-CoV-2 seropositive at baseline. In the small 56-69-year group, the increase in depth fell short of significance, most likely because of low power. Spike-specific TCR breadth and depth rose significantly after two AZD1222 doses compared with day 0 and with MenACWY recipients.

Sequenced material: peripheral blood, taken 28 days after the second AZD1222 dose. The rearrangement joined TRBV7-8 to TRBJ1-2; the D gene cannot be resolved reliably. This clonotype was obtained from an adult who received the AZD1222 COVID-19 vaccine. The CDR3 reads CASSLEGNGIAGYTF. The DNA reads as follows: TGTGCCAGCAGCTTAGAAGGGAACGGTATCGCTGGCTACACCTTC.